This T cell receptor beta chain was identified during a study of T cell repertoires in urothelial bladder cancer. Study at large: Resected lesion stages: three cT0, three cTa, three cT1, three cT2+. General study results and limits: Up to about 15% of carcinoma infiltrating lymphocytes belonged to one T-cell clone.

Concerning this clone itself: Its cognate antigen is unknown.

The CDR3 has 14 amino acids. Per the germline V gene, CDR1 is MNHEY and CDR2 is SMNVEV (reference sequence). Trimming cost V 4 bases and J 0 bases, with 8 bases left between them. TCRdb keeps only in-frame clones here, not all; method: immunoSEQ multiplex PCR. The repertoire includes some 11,000 clones, 68% of them detected once, and around 6.5% sits in the top ten. The sequencing input was tumor-infiltrating cells from bladder cancer. The source of this sequence is a human donor with a benign inflammatory bladder lesion. The genes are TRBV27 and TRBJ2-3; the D gene could be TRBD1 or TRBD2 (5 bases each). Here the CDR3 DNA reads TGTGCCAGCAGTTGGGGGTCTAGCACAGATACGCAGTATTTT. Its translation: CASSWGSSTDTQYF.